This T cell receptor beta chain was captured by sequencing in a study of blood T cell repertoires in COVID-19 (dated by TCRdb to 2018 to 2021). For the wider study: Samples covering the acute and convalescent phases of COVID-19 were provided by collaborators in the United States, Italy and Spain. The material from the prospective study consisted of cDNA or gDNA derived from T cells, B-cell-depleted T cells, or PBMCs. The dataset comprised deeply sampled blood TCRbeta repertoires from subjects exposed to, actively infected with, or recovered from COVID-19. The repertoires were released in a freely available public database meant as a resource for research on the immune response to SARS-CoV-2. Samples came from the ongoing ImmuneRACE study (first 160 participants) plus 1,254 subjects from 6 global collaborators. Nearly every sample came with metadata listing a de-identified subject ID, COVID-19 status, age in years and sex. Where available, HLA class I and class II types were taken from metadata supplied by the sample provider and were not determined by assay-based typing.

At one collaborating source in Seattle, patients were enrolled during active infection and were followed longitudinally through the course of disease. Collaborating institutions collected whole blood in K2EDTA tubes following their own protocols. For TCRbeta analysis, collaborator samples were shipped as frozen whole blood, as isolated PBMCs, or as DNA extracted from either sample type. CDR1 and CDR2 were assigned from the germline V gene as SNHLY and FYNNEI. The junction carries 8 bases between V and J, which are trimmed by 6 bases and 3 bases respectively. From cysteine to phenylalanine, the CDR3 is 12 amino acids long. Only the CDR3 DNA stays, 36 bases, in frame from base 1. For this clone: Its antigen is not yet known. No per-base quality is available; no much larger clone lies one base away.

Findings and caveats that apply to the study as a whole: The quantity of clinical and demographic metadata differed by source and by participant and was supplied without curation.

TCRbeta CDR3 regions were amplified from genomic DNA using the immunoSEQ Assay, a bias-controlled multiplex PCR. The authors' analysis ran thus. The number of nucleated cells in each sample was estimated by amplification of reference gene primers within the assay. To quantify the absolute abundance of each unique TCRbeta CDR3 rearrangement, sequence reads were collapsed and filtered. For each sample, productive Simpson clonality was calculated by taking the square root of Simpson's diversity index across productive rearrangements. As stored in TCRdb, this immuneACCESS dataset retains in-frame rearrangements with V and J assigned. A fraction of the clones does not appear; measured against another copy, unresolved V genes explain less than half of the discrepancy, and the remainder lacks a known reason. The V and J calls and clone size were taken over from that table, and D and trimming were inferred from the DNA. Counted in this sample were about 310,000 clones; 90% of them appeared once. Under 1.1% of the sample belongs to the ten largest clones.

The sequencing sample was made of peripheral blood. This receptor was taken from a woman in her thirties or forties with COVID-19, enrolled during active disease. The chain was built from TRBV2 and TRBJ1-2, with no confidently assigned D gene. The CDR3 in this case is CASSAFHYGYTF. In nucleotide form, the sequence is TGTGCCAGCAGCGCGTTCCACTATGGCTACACCTTC.